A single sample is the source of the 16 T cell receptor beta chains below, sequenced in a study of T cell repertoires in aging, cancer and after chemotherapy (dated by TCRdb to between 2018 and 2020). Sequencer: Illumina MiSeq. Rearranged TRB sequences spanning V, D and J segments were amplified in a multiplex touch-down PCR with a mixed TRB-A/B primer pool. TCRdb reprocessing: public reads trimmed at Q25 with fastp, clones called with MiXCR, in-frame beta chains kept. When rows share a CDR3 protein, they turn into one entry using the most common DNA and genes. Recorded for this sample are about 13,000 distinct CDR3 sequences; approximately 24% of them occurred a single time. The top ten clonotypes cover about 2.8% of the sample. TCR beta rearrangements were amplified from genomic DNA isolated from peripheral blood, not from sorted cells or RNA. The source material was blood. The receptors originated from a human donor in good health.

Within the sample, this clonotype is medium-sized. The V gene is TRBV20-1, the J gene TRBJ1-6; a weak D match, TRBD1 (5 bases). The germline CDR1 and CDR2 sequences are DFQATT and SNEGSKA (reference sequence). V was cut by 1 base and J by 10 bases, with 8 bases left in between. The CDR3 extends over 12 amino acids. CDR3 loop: CSARVGVSPLHF. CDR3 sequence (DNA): TGCAGTGCTAGAGTGGGGGTCTCACCCCTCCACTTT.

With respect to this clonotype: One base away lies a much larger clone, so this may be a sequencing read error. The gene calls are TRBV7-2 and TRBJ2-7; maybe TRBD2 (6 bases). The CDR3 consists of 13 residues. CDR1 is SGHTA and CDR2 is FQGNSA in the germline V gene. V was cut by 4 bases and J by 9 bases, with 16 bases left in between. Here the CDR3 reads CASSYSSDPLQYF. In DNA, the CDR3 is TGTGCCAGCAGCTACTCTAGCGACCCTCTGCAGTACTTC.

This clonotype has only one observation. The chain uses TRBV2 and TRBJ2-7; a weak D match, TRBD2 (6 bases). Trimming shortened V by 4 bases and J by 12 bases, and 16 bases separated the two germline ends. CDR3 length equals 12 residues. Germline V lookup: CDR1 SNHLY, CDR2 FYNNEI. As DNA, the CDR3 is TGTGCCAGCAGTGCAGGAGTCAGGGAGGCGTACTTC. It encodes CASSAGVREAYF.

The CDR3 sequence is CASTLLRGEKLFF. In DNA form, the CDR3 reads TGTGCCAGCACCCTCCTTCGTGGTGAAAAACTGTTTTTT. This rearrangement joins TRBV6-4 to TRBJ1-4; no definite D call. The CDR3 contains 13 residues. Germline V lookup: CDR1 MRHNA, CDR2 SNTAGT. Trimming pared 7 bases from V and 7 bases from J, leaving 13 bases between.

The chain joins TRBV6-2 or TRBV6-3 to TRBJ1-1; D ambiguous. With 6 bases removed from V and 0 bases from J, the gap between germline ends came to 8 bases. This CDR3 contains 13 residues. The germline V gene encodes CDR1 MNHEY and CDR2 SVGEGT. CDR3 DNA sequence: TGTGCCAGCAGCCAGAGAATGAACACTGAAGCTTTCTTT. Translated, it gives CASSQRMNTEAFF.

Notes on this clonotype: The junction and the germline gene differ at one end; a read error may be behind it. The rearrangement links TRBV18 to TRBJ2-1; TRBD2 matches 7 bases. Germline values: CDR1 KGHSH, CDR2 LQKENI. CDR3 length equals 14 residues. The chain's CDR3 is CASSLSGLDNEQFF. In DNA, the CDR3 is TGTGCTAGCTCTCTTTCCGGACTAGACAATGAGCAGTTCTTC. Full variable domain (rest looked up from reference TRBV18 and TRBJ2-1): NAGVMQNPRHLVRRRGQEARLRCSPMKGHSHVYWYRQLPEEGLKFMVYLQKENIIDESGMPKERFSAEFPKEGPSILRIQQVVRGDSAAYFCASSLSGLDNEQFFGPGTRLTVL.

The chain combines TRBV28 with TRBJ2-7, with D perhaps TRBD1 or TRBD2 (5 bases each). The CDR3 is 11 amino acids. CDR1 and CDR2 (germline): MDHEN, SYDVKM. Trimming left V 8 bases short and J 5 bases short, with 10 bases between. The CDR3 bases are TGTGCCAGCGAGGGACGTGACGAGCAGTACTTC. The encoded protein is CASEGRDEQYF.

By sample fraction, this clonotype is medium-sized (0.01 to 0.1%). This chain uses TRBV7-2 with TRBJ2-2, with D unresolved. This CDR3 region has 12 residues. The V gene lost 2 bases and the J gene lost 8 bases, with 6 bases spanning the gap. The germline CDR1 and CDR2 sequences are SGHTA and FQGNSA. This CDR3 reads CASSLTSGELFF. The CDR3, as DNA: TGTGCCAGCAGCTTAACATCAGGGGAGCTGTTTTTT.

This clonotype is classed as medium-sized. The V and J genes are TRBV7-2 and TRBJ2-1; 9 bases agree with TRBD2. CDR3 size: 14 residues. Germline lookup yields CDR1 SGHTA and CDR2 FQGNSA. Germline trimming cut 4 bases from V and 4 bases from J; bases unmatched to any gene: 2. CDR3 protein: CASSSSGGYNEQFF. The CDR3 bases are TGTGCCAGCAGCTCCAGCGGGGGGTACAATGAGCAGTTCTTC.

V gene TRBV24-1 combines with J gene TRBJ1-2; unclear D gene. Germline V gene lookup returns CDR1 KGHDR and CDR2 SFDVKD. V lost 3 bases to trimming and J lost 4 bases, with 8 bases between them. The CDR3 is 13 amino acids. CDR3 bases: TGTGCCACCAGTGATGCCCCCAGCTATGGCTACACCTTC. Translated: CATSDAPSYGYTF.

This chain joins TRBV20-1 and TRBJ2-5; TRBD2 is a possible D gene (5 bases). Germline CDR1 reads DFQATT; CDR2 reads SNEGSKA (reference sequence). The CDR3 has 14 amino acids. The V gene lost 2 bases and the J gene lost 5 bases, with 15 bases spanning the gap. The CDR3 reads CSARRPEEVETQYF. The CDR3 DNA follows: TGCAGTGCTAGACGGCCAGAGGAGGTGGAGACCCAGTACTTC.

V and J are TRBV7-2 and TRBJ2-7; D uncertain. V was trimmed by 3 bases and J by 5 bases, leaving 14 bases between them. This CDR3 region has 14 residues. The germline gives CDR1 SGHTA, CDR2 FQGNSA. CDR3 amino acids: CASSFGPLMDEQYF. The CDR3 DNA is TGTGCCAGCAGCTTCGGGCCCCTCATGGACGAGCAGTACTTC.

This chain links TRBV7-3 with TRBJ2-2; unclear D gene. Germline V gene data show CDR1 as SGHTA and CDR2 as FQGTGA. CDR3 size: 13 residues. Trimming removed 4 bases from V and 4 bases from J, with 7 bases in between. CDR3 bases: TGTGCCAGCAGCTGTGGGCCCACCGGGGAGCTGTTTTTT. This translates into CASSCGPTGELFF.

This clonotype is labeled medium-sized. DNA of the CDR3: TGTGCCAGTAGTATTGGTGGAGCGACAGGGGGAAGGGAAAAACTGTTTTTT. Residues: CASSIGGATGGREKLFF. J is TRBJ1-4 and V is TRBV19, with 9 bases aligning to TRBD1. The CDR3 totals 17 residues. The V gene end was trimmed by 3 bases and the J gene end by 8 bases; junction bases not matched to a gene: 13. CDR1 is LNHDA and CDR2 is SQIVND in the germline V gene (reference sequence).

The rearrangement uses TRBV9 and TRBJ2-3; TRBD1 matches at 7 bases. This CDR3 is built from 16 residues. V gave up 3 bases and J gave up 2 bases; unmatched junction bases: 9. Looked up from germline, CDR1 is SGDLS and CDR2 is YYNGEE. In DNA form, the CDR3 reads TGTGCCAGCAGCGCCGGGACAGACCTACTCACAGATACGCAGTATTTT. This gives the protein CASSAGTDLLTDTQYF.

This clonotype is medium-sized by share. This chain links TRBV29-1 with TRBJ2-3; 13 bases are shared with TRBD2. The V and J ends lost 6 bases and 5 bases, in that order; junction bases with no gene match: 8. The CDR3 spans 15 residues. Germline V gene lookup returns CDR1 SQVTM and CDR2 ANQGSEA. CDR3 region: CSVIPTSGGKDTQYF. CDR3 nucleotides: TGCAGCGTCATCCCGACTAGCGGGGGGAAAGATACGCAGTATTTT.